This T cell receptor beta chain was retrieved from a study of blood T cells in healthy people across ages. Caucasian, healthy and from Russia, the donors were aged between roughly 6 and 95. It was around 9 milliliters of peripheral blood that were drawn from each donor. In each sample, at least 6 million PBMCs were isolated. There were at least 5.5 micrograms of total RNA extracted from every sample. Sample-barcoded 5' priming and a J-beta primer mix drove a second PCR of about 6 to 12 cycles. TCRdb analysed the 5' RACE reads with MiXCR anew, one entry per CDR3 protein. The sample has fewer than 800,000 distinct CDR3 sequences, about 32% seen once; the top ten hold 15%. This CDR3 comprises 15 residues. Between the trimmed V and J ends, which lost 1 base and 0 bases, there was a span of 9 bases. CDR1 and CDR2 (germline): MNHEY, SVGAGI.

The TCR sequence derives from a woman aged 80 or over in good health. The chain joins TRBV6-5 to TRBJ1-1; D gene ambiguous. Material for sequencing was blood. CDR3 in DNA: TGTGCCAGCAGTTACTGCGCCATTATGAACACTGAAGCTTTCTTT. Translating it yields CASSYCAIMNTEAFF.